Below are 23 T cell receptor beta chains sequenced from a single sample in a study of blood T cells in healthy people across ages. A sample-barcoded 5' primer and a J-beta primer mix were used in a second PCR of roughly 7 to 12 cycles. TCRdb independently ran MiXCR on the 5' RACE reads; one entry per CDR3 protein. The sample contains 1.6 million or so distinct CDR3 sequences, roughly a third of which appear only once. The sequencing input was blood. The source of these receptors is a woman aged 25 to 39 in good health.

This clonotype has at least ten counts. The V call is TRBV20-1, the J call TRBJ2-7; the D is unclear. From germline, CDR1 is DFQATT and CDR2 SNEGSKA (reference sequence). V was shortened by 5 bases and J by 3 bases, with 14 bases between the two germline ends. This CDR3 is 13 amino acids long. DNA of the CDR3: TGCAGTGCTGGGATATCTCACGGCTACGAGCAGTACTTC. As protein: CSAGISHGYEQYF.

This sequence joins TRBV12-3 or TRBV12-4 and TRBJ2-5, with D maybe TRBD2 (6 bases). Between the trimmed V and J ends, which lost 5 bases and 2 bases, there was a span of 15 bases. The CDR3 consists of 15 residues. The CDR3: CASSLLGTQQETQYF. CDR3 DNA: TGTGCCAGCAGTCTGCTTGGGACTCAGCAAGAGACCCAGTACTTC.

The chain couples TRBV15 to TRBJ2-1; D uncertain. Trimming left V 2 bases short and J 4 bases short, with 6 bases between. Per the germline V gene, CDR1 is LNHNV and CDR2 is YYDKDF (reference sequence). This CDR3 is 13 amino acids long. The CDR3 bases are TGTGCCACCAGCAGACCCCTTTACAATGAGCAGTTCTTC. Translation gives CATSRPLYNEQFF.

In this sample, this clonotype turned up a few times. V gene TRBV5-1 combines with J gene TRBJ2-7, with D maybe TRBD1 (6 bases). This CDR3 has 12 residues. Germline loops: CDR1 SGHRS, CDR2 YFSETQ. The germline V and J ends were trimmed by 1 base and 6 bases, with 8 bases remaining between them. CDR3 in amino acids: CASSLQGFEQYF. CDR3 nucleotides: TGCGCCAGCAGCTTGCAGGGGTTCGAGCAGTACTTC.

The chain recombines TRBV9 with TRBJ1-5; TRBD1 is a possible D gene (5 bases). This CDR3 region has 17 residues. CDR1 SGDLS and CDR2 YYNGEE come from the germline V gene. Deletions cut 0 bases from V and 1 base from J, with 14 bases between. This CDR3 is CASSVDPDNRSNQPQHF. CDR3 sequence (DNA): TGTGCCAGCAGCGTAGACCCGGACAATAGGAGCAATCAGCCCCAGCATTTT.

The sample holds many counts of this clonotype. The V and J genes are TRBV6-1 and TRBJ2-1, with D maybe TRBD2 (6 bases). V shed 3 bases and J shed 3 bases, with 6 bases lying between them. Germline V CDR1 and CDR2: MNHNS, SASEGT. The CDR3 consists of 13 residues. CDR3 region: CASSEGGYNEQFF. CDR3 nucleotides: TGTGCCAGCAGTGAGGGGGGCTACAATGAGCAGTTCTTC.

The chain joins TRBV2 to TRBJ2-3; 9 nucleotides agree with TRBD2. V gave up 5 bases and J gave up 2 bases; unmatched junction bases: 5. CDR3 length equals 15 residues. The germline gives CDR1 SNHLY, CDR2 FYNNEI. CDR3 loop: CASSRSGGITDTQYF. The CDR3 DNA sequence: TGTGCCAGCAGTCGAAGCGGGGGGATCACAGATACGCAGTATTTT.

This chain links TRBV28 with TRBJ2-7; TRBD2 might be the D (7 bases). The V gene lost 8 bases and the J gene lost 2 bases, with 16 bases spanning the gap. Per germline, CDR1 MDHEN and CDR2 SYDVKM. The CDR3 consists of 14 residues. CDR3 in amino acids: CASRGGGGTYEQYF. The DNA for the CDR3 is TGTGCCAGCCGAGGCGGGGGCGGTACCTACGAGCAGTACTTC.

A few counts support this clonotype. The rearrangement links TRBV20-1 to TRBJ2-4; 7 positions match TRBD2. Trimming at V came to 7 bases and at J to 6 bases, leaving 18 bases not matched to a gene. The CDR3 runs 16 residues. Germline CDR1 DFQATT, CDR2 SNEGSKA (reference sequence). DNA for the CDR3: TGCAGTGGAACGTCCGAGGCGGGAGCGAGCAGAAACATTCAGTACTTC. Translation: CSGTSEAGASRNIQYF.

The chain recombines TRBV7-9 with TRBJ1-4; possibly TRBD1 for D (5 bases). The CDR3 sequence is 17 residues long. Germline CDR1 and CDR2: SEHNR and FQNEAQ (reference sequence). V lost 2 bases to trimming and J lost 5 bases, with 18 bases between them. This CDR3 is CASSLPLHQGTNEKLFF. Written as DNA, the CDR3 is TGTGCCAGCAGCTTACCCCTTCACCAGGGTACAAATGAAAAACTGTTTTTT.

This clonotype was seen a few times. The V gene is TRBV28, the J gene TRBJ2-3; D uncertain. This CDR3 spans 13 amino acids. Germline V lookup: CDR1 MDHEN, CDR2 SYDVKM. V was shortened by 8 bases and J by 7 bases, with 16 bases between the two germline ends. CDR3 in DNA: TGTGCCAGCGCTCGCTTCCTGAGTTATACGCAGTATTTT. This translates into CASARFLSYTQYF.

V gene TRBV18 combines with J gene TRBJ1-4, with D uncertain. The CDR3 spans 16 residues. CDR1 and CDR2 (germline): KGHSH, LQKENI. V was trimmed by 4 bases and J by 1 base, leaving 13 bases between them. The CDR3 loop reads CASSLAPTVTNEKLFF. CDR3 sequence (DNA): TGTGCCAGCTCACTCGCACCGACGGTAACTAATGAAAAACTGTTTTTT. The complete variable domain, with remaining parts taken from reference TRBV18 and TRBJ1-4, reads NAGVMQNPRHLVRRRGQEARLRCSPMKGHSHVYWYRQLPEEGLKFMVYLQKENIIDESGMPKERFSAEFPKEGPSILRIQQVVRGDSAAYFCASSLAPTVTNEKLFFGSGTQLSVL.

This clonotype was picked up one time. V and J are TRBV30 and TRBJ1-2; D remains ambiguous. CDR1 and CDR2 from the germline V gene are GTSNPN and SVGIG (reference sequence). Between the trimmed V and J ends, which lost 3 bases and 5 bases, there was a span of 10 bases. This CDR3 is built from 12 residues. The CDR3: CAWSRLRYGYTF. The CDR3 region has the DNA TGTGCCTGGAGCCGCCTTCGGTATGGCTACACCTTC.

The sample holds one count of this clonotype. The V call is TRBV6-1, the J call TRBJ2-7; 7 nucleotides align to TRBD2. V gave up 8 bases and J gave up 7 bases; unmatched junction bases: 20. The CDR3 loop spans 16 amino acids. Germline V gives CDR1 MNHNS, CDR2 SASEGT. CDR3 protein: CASERGRGSLYNEQYF. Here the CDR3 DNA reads TGTGCCAGCGAAAGAGGACGCGGGAGCCTCTACAATGAGCAGTACTTC.

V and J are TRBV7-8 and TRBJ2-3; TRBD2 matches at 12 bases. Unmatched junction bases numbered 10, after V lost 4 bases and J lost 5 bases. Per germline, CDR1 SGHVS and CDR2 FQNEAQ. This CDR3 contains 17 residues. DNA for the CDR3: TGTGCCAGCAGCTCTATACTAGCGGGAGGACAGGGAGATACGCAGTATTTT. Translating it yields CASSSILAGGQGDTQYF.

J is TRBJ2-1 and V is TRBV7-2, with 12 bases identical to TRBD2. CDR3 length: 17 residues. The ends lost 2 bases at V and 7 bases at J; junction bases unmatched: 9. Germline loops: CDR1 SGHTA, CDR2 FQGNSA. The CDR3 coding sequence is TGTGCCAGCAGCTTATGGCCTAGCGGGGGGGCATGGAATGAGCAGTTCTTC. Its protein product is CASSLWPSGGAWNEQFF.

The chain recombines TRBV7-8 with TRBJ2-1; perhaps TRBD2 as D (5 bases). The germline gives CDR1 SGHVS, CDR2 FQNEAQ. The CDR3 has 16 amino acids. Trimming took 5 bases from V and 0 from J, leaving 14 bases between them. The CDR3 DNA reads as TGTGCCAGCAGCACCACGGACTTGAGCTCCTACAATGAGCAGTTCTTC. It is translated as CASSTTDLSSYNEQFF.

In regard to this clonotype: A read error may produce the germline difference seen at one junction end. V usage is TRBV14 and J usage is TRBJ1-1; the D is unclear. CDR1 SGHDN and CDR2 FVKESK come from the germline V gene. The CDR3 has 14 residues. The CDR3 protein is CASSQAKVNIEAFF. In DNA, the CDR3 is TGTGCCAGCAGCCAAGCCAAAGTAAACATTGAAGCTTTCTTT.

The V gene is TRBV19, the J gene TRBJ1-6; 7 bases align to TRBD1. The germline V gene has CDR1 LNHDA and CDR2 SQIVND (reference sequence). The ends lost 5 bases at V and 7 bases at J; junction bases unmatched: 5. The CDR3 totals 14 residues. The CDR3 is CASSRDSGNSPLHF. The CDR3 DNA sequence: TGTGCCAGTAGTCGGGACAGCGGGAATTCACCCCTCCACTTT.

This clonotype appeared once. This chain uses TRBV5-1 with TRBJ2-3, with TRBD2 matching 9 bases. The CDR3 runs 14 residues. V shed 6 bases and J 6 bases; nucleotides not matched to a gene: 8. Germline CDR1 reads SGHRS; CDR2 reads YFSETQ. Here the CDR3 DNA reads TGCGCCAGCACTGGGCTAGCGGGAATGGATACGCAGTATTTT. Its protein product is CASTGLAGMDTQYF.

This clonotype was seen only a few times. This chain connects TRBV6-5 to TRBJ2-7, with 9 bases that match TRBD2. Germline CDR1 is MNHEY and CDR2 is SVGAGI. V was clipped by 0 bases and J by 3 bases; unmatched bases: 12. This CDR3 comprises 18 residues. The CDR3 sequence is CASSYSGIAGEVHYEQYF. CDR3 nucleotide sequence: TGTGCCAGCAGTTACTCGGGGATAGCGGGAGAAGTCCACTACGAGCAGTACTTC.

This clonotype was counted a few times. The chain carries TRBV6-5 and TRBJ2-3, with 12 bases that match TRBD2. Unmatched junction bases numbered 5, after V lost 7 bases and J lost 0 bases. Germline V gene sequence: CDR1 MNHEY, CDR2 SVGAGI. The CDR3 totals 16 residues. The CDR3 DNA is TGTGCCAGCACTCCGGGACTAGCGGGTAGCACAGATACGCAGTATTTT. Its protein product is CASTPGLAGSTDTQYF.

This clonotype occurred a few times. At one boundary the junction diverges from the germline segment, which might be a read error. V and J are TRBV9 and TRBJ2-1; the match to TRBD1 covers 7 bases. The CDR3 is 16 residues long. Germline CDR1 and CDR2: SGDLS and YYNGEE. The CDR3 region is CTSSVGPRQGTNEQFF. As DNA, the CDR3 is TGTACCAGCAGCGTAGGTCCGAGACAGGGAACCAATGAGCAGTTCTTC.